This T cell receptor beta chain was recorded in a study of cytomegalovirus exposure and HLA in healthy donors (TCRdb year 2017). Some background on the complete study: In an earlier analysis of fewer than 750 of the donors, 276 Gb of sequence data and some 100 million unique TCR beta sequences from about 179 million T cells were reported. The study used immunosequencing to profile the T cell repertoires of several hundred subjects and linked those repertoires to cytomegalovirus serostatus. All discovery cohort repertoires had been generated using a single sequencing platform. Across 398 genotyped donors of the cohort, an average of about 240,000 unique TCR beta nucleotide sequences per donor were sequenced, and 15% to 20% of those sequences were non-productive. Of the roughly 400 genotyped donors, 65% to 90% fell in the genetic ancestry cluster associated with self-reported Caucasian donors. HLA typing included class I and class II loci at four-digit resolution. Genome-wide SNP genotypes for about 65% of the 666 donors were used in a later genetic analysis, which treated that subset as a discovery cohort. Roughly 5 DR-DQ haplotypes were handled as single units for association and clustering, since linkage in the cohort was strong. The study was designed to test whether signatures of past pathogen exposure could be identified by cataloging public T cell receptors. Along with the roughly 610-subject first cohort, a separate validation cohort of over a hundred different subjects was used. In an earlier analysis of over 550 of the donors, high-throughput TCR beta sequencing was used to judge whether each TCR beta V gene segment behaved as functional or pseudogenic. Rather than using new phenotypic data, the later analysis identified candidate immune exposures from TCR beta sequences and from how often those sequences occurred across donors. Typing coverage varied by locus: roughly 629-640 donors for A, B, C, DRB1 and DQB1; approximately 560 for DQA1; 600 to 610 for DPA1; some 470 for DPB1. The study combined high-throughput TCR immunosequencing, statistical association of individual TCRs with disease status, and machine learning to predict cytomegalovirus infection status. Donor age, sex, ethnicity and CMV serostatus were compiled together with the repertoire data. Approximately 310 gigabases of sequencing data and 80 million or so unique TCR sequences were included in an early release covering about 600 HLA-typed donors. In a later analysis, previously published TCR beta repertoires from several hundred donors were re-analyzed and high-resolution HLA genotyping was added so that TCR occurrence patterns could be studied. Here is what the overall study found, with its caveats: Seventeen rarely observed V segments, including chromosome 9 orphons, were excluded from the earlier analysis of a few hundred of the donors because counts were too low. A cluster of highly shared sequence variants was judged likely to be a technical artifact of the sequencing pipeline. Presence/absence analyses assumed roughly uniform sequencing depth across donors, an assumption that may not hold. Several of the top co-occurrence clusters appeared to be linked to parvovirus B19, influenza, CMV and Epstein-Barr virus, according to a later analysis. The study listed 164 TCR beta chains as associated with cytomegalovirus. An earlier analysis of approximately 530 of the donors showed that most TCR beta V segments appeared in productive rearrangements either about 90% or about 30% of the time, which broadly matched IMGT annotations. Cytomegalovirus status was reported to be diagnosed by the classifier with high specificity and sensitivity in both the original and validation cohorts. According to a later analysis, most CMV-associated TCR beta chains appeared to be HLA-restricted, and the HLA associations seemed to be driven largely by CMV exposure. A later analysis found that HLA-associated TCR beta chains were more clonally expanded and had lower generation probabilities than equally common non-associated chains. The cohort was sequenced for TCR beta chains only, and without alpha or paired-chain data the features that could be detected were limited. A further reported finding was that TCR beta sequences accurately predicted the HLA-A and HLA-B alleles for most subjects in the first cohort. In a later analysis, about 17,000 TCR beta sequences were associated with specific HLA alleles at a false discovery rate of 0.05. According to a later analysis, TCR association rates differed among HLA loci, with DRB1 alleles showing the most associated TCRs and HLA-C alleles showing the fewest. In a later genetic analysis, a missense DCLRE1C variant was associated with V-gene and J-gene trimming of TCR beta chains, and the association was replicated in an independent cohort. Linkage disequilibrium might explain the correlated functional status among segregating V segments, but an unknown experimental factor could not be excluded. Across donors, most TCR sequences were observed very rarely, whereas some public TCRs were present in many individuals. In a later genetic analysis, fewer N-insertions in productive TCRs were reported among donors in an Asian-associated ancestry cluster than the roughly 700-donor mean. HLA typing was unavailable for some donors at each locus, so association tests used only the typed subset. It was suggested by the authors that the approach could potentially be generalized to other disease states and immunological phenotypes. For the cohort, immune exposure information was limited to CMV serostatus. In vitro tests confirmed that three of the cytomegalovirus-associated TCR beta chains recognize cytomegalovirus antigens. When HLA alleles, especially DR and DQ, strongly co-occurred, TCR associations were difficult to assign to individual alleles.

Library preparation was by the immunoSEQ multiplex PCR assay. For the multiplex PCR, a mixture combining 60 forward primers for TCR Vbeta segments and 13 reverse primers for TCR Jbeta segments was used. A multiplex PCR assay on genomic DNA amplified the CDR3 region of rearranged TCR beta genes. Amplified TCR beta libraries were sequenced as 87-base-pair reads on the Illumina HiSeq System. Processing in the source paper ran as follows. A later analysis tallied tens of millions of unique TCR beta chains across the 600 to 700 repertoires, and about 12 million of those chains were shared by two or more donors. To remove PCR and sequencing errors, raw reads were error-corrected and collapsed into unique sequences using a nearest-neighbor algorithm that merged closely related sequences. Alignment of CDR3 sequences to IMGT reference sequences was used to assign V, D and J gene segments. For a sequence to be retained, at least a six-nucleotide match to both a V gene segment and a J gene segment was required. A rearrangement was called productive if the CDR3 had no stop codons and remained in frame with V and J, and every other rearrangement was called non-productive. CDR3 was defined by IMGT convention, running from the second conserved V-encoded cysteine to the conserved J-encoded phenylalanine. The earlier analysis of about 570 of the donors excluded any sequence lacking an unambiguous match to a single V gene segment. In an earlier analysis of 587 of the donors, V segments were called functional above 56.7% productive rearrangements and were called segregating when the between-donor standard deviation exceeded 5%. A statistical classification framework was built for diagnosing cytomegalovirus status from the catalog of TCR beta chain sequences. In a later analysis, V and J genes were assigned by comparing TCR nucleotide sequences against IMGT/GENE-DB human TR gene sequences. The TCRdist pipeline was used in a later analysis to assign CDR3 sequences and most-parsimonious VDJ recombination scenarios. A later analysis defined each TCR beta chain by its CDR3 amino acid sequence plus V-gene family, and excluded reads lacking a unique V-gene family. As a way to deal with suspected cross-contamination and a sequencing artifact, a later analysis dropped approximately 570 nucleotide sequences that were highly shared and had low generation probability. A later analysis calculated a clonal expansion index for each public chain from normalized within-repertoire ranks of inferred template counts. A later analysis computed generation probabilities with a VDJ recombination model fitted to out-of-frame rearrangements, and checked the results against IGoR. Hypergeometric tests were used in a later analysis to score TCR-TCR, TCR-HLA and TCR-CMV co-occurrence, with a repertoire-size bias correction applied to the TCR pairs. A later analysis estimated false discovery rates by permuting HLA or CMV assignments 20 times. In a later analysis, co-occurring TCRs were grouped with DBSCAN, and TCRdist sequence similarity was added when clustering was performed within HLA-allele-positive subsets. For co-occurrence clustering, repertoires with fewer than 30,000 or more than 120,000 public chains were excluded, along with a handful of repertoires with anomalous nucleotide sharing. TCRdb holds this immuneACCESS table with in-frame rearrangements only. Some clones are missing; in checked studies, unresolved V genes explain under half, and the rest has no known cause. D and trimming come from the DNA, and the V and J calls and clone size come from that table. The sample table lists 100,000 to 150,000 clones, 75% to 85% of them with a count of one. The ten largest clones represent approximately 10% of the sample.

As regards this clone: It has no known antigen specificity. There are no base qualities to consult, and no much larger clone falls within one base.

The cohort comprised hundreds of healthy bone marrow donors. At the time of sampling, every cohort member was nominally healthy, though immune exposures that went unrecorded were likely present. The donor was CMV seropositive and was included in the group of 250 to 300 seropositive cohort members. A peripheral blood sample was provided by each donor, and peripheral blood mononuclear cells were used for TCR beta sequencing. Genomic DNA extraction from the blood cell samples was performed with the Qiagen DNeasy Blood Extraction Kit. The sequence was obtained from a man younger than 45 in good health and CMV-seropositive. Input material: PBMCs.

The CDR3 sequence is CASSTVTGGTEAFF. The DNA reads TGTGCCAGTAGTACCGTGACAGGGGGCACTGAAGCTTTCTTT. This chain joins TRBV19 to TRBJ1-1; 9 central nucleotides agree with TRBD1. Trimmed from V: 4 bases; trimmed from J: 4 bases; junction bases lacking a gene match: 4. The germline V gene encodes CDR1 LNHDA and CDR2 SQIVND (reference sequence). Spanning cysteine to phenylalanine, the CDR3 consists of 14 amino acids. The sequence is cut down to CDR3 DNA, 42 bases in frame from base 1.